The 26 T cell receptor beta chains given below trace back to one sample, sequenced in a study of beta chain features in type 1 diabetes. Whole-study findings and limits: Researchers report that Type 1 diabetes patients had moderately but significantly shorter TCRB CDR3s across all four CD4+ subsets.

The antigens these receptors bind are not known. The investigators reverse transcribed all of the isolated RNA, so they sequenced expressed TCRB transcripts. Libraries were prepared by immunoSEQ multiplex PCR; TCRdb keeps only in-frame clonotypes and omits some of them. The sample yields under 200,000 clones, approximately 9% seen once. Sequencing was performed on central memory CD4+ T cells from blood. The source of these receptors is a woman aged 18 to 35 with type 1 diabetes.

This clone appeared a few times. The rearrangement joins TRBV25-1 to TRBJ2-1, with 7 bases fitting TRBD2. With V trimmed by 1 base and J by 1 base, 4 bases remained unmatched. The CDR3 sequence is 16 residues long. Germline values: CDR1 MGHDK, CDR2 SYGVNS. The CDR3 region is CASSESGGGSYNEQFF. In nucleotides, the CDR3 is TGTGCCAGCAGTGAATCGGGGGGAGGGTCCTACAATGAGCAGTTCTTC.

This clone was seen more than once but under ten times. The V call is TRBV7-6, the J call TRBJ2-1, with 7 bases lining up with TRBD1. Unmatched junction bases numbered 8, after V lost 5 bases and J lost 1 base. CDR3 length: 16 amino acids. Per the germline V gene, CDR1 is SGHVS and CDR2 is FNYEAQ. The CDR3 reads CASSPWDSSSYNEQFF. DNA for the CDR3: TGTGCCAGCAGCCCCTGGGACAGCTCATCCTACAATGAGCAGTTCTTC.

This clone was counted a few times. The CDR3 region has the DNA TGTGCCAGCAGCTTAGGAAGTGGCGGGGAAGCTTTCTTT. Translating gives CASSLGSGGEAFF. The V call is TRBV11-2, the J call TRBJ1-1; D uncertain. The ends were cut back, 1 base at V and 8 bases at J, with 11 bases in the middle. Per germline, CDR1 SGHAT and CDR2 FQNNGV. CDR3 length: 13 amino acids.

The rearrangement links TRBV7-9 to TRBJ2-1; D might be TRBD2 (6 bases). V dropped 4 bases and J dropped 9 bases, with 19 bases sitting between them. Germline loops: CDR1 SEHNR, CDR2 FQNEAQ (reference sequence). This CDR3 has 15 amino acids. The CDR3: CASSSLTSGESEQFF. The CDR3 region has the DNA TGTGCCAGCAGCTCGTTGACTAGTGGGGAGAGTGAGCAGTTCTTC.

This clone was recorded a few times. This sequence joins TRBV30 and TRBJ2-1, with 9 bases lining up with TRBD2. Germline V gives CDR1 GTSNPN, CDR2 SVGIG (reference sequence). Trimming at V came to 4 bases and at J to 8 bases, leaving 6 bases not matched to a gene. This CDR3 spans 13 amino acids. CDR3 sequence: CAWMVRGGDEQFF. The CDR3 nucleotides read TGTGCCTGGATGGTGCGGGGGGGGGATGAGCAGTTCTTC.

The CDR3 DNA sequence: TGTGCCAGCAGCCAATCGAGTTTTACCTACGAGCAGTACTTC. Protein: CASSQSSFTYEQYF. The rearrangement uses TRBV16 and TRBJ2-7; D ambiguous. The CDR3 totals 14 residues. CDR1 is KGHSY and CDR2 is FQNENV in the germline V gene. V lost 0 bases to trimming and J lost 2 bases, with 8 bases between them.

V and J are TRBV30 and TRBJ1-2; D unclear. V lost 2 bases, J lost 0 bases, and 4 bases lay in between. The germline V gene encodes CDR1 GTSNPN and CDR2 SVGIG (reference sequence). This CDR3 is built from 12 residues. DNA for the CDR3: TGTGCCTGGAGTCAGGCTAACTATGGCTACACCTTC. This translates into CAWSQANYGYTF.

This clone is medium-sized (0.01 to 0.1%) within its sample. The chain carries TRBV5-6 and TRBJ2-5; tentatively, D is TRBD1 (5 bases). Trimming left V 4 bases short and J 1 base short, with 8 bases between. Germline CDR1 is SGHDT and CDR2 is YYEEEE. The CDR3 extends over 13 amino acids. CDR3 sequence: CASSPDTQETQYF. In DNA, the CDR3 is TGTGCCAGCAGCCCGGACACCCAAGAGACCCAGTACTTC.

This clone was detected a few times. The chain carries TRBV30 and TRBJ1-2; 7 bases are a match to TRBD1. Germline V lookup: CDR1 GTSNPN, CDR2 SVGIG (reference sequence). CDR3 size: 14 residues. V was pared by 1 base and J by 0 bases, with 2 bases of the junction left unmatched. In DNA, the CDR3 is TGTGCCTGGAGTGGGACAGGCGCTAACTATGGCTACACCTTC. Translated: CAWSGTGANYGYTF.

This clone was seen a few times. The V call is TRBV4-3, the J call TRBJ2-4; 8 nucleotides line up with TRBD1. The CDR3 is made up of 14 amino acids. Germline CDR1 and CDR2: LGHNA and YSLEER. J lost 5 bases, V lost 5 bases, and 5 bases had no gene match. CDR3 bases: TGCGCCAGCAGCATAGGGACAGGAGAAAACATTCAGTACTTC. As protein: CASSIGTGENIQYF.

The chain has TRBV10-2 and TRBJ2-3, with D perhaps matching TRBD1 (5 bases). V lost 3 bases and J 3 bases, leaving 7 bases between the germline ends. CDR1 WSHSY and CDR2 SAAADI come from the germline V gene. This CDR3 is 13 amino acids long. In nucleotides, the CDR3 is TGCGCCAGCAGTGATCAGGGAACAGATACGCAGTATTTT. Translation gives CASSDQGTDTQYF.

This clone was counted between two and nine times. The V gene is TRBV9, the J gene TRBJ2-7, with 9 bases aligning to TRBD2. Trimming cost V 0 bases and J 2 bases; bases outside gene matches: 3. Germline lookup yields CDR1 SGDLS and CDR2 YYNGEE. The CDR3 runs to 15 residues. The CDR3 nucleotides read TGTGCCAGCAGCGTAGGTGTAGCGGGAGCCTACGAGCAGTACTTC. This codes for CASSVGVAGAYEQYF. Looking up the rest from reference TRBV9 and TRBJ2-7 gives the full variable domain: DSGVTQTPKHLITATGQRVTLRCSPRSGDLSVYWYQQSLDQGLQFLIQYYNGEERAKGNILERFSAQQFPDLHSELNLSSLELGDSALYFCASSVGVAGAYEQYFGPGTRLTVT.

A few counts support this clone. The CDR3 DNA sequence: TGTGCCAGCAGCAGAGGGACAGTCCGTCACAATGAGCAGTTCTTC. Translating it yields CASSRGTVRHNEQFF. The V call is TRBV21-1, the J call TRBJ2-1; the table's D call, TRBD1, was not checked against the DNA. TRBV21-1 is shown as a pseudogene. The CDR3 spans 15 residues.

This clone appeared a few times. The CDR3 DNA reads as TGCAGCACGAGTCCCGAGTATGAGCAGTTCTTC. Amino acid sequence: CSTSPEYEQFF. The rearrangement joins TRBV20-1 to TRBJ2-1, with no clear D. This CDR3 has 11 amino acids. Per germline, CDR1 DFQATT and CDR2 SNEGSKA (reference sequence).

The rearrangement links TRBV6-5 to TRBJ1-6, with D perhaps TRBD1 (6 bases). Trimming pared 2 bases from V and 10 bases from J, leaving 15 bases between. Germline V gene sequence: CDR1 MNHEY, CDR2 SVGAGI. CDR3 length: 15 amino acids. CDR3 residues: CASSYREVGGSPLHF. The CDR3 DNA follows: TGTGCCAGCAGTTACCGGGAGGTAGGGGGGTCACCCCTCCACTTT.

This clone was detected only a few times. This rearrangement joins TRBV5-1 to TRBJ2-3; 11 bases are a match to TRBD2. The CDR3 contains 18 residues. Germline CDR1 SGHRS, CDR2 YFSETQ. J gave up 6 bases and V 5 bases, and 17 bases lay outside the gene matches. The CDR3 DNA reads TGCGCCAGCAGTTTGACCGGGACTAGCGGACGGTATAGCGATACGCAGTATTTT. Its translation is CASSLTGTSGRYSDTQYF.

J is TRBJ2-7 and V is TRBV13; 9 nucleotides align to TRBD1. CDR3 length: 16 amino acids. Trimming took 6 bases from V and 5 from J; bases not matched to a gene: 14. Germline CDR1 reads PRHDT; CDR2 reads FYEKMQ (reference sequence). CDR3 region: CASRRSRDRVGNEQYF. DNA for the CDR3: TGTGCCAGCAGGCGGTCCCGGGACAGGGTCGGCAACGAGCAGTACTTC.

V usage is TRBV28 and J usage is TRBJ1-2, with 12 bases identical to TRBD1. V lost 8 bases to trimming and J lost 8 bases; unmatched junction nucleotides: 15. The germline V gene has CDR1 MDHEN and CDR2 SYDVKM. This CDR3 spans 16 amino acids. CDR3 nucleotide sequence: TGTGCCAGCGGCATGCCGGGACAGGGGGCGCCGAGCGGCTACACCTTC. Amino acids: CASGMPGQGAPSGYTF.

This clone was counted between two and nine times. The V call is TRBV6-6, the J call TRBJ1-2, with TRBD1 matching over 7 bases. V lost 2 bases and J lost 0; bases outside the gene matches: 0. The CDR3 covers 14 residues. Per germline, CDR1 MNHNY and CDR2 SVGAGI (reference sequence). In DNA, the CDR3 is TGTGCCAGCAGTTACGGGACAGCTAACTATGGCTACACCTTC. Amino acids: CASSYGTANYGYTF.

At least ten counts were recorded for this clone. V and J are TRBV7-2 and TRBJ2-7; D is possibly TRBD1 (6 bases). V shed 5 bases and J shed 3 bases, with 14 bases lying between them. Germline values: CDR1 SGHTA, CDR2 FQGNSA. This CDR3 region has 14 residues. CDR3: CASSTYLQGYEQYF. The CDR3 nucleotides are TGTGCCAGCAGCACCTACCTACAGGGCTACGAGCAGTACTTC.

The CDR3 bases are TGCGCCAGCAGCCGGGAACAGGGGGCTACCGGGGAGCTGTTTTTT. Its translation is CASSREQGATGELFF. The chain employs TRBV5-1 and TRBJ2-2; TRBD1 matches at 9 bases. The CDR3 consists of 15 residues. Unmatched junction bases numbered 6, after V lost 4 bases and J lost 5 bases. Germline CDR1 SGHRS, CDR2 YFSETQ. The full variable domain, with the rest looked up from reference TRBV5-1 and TRBJ2-2, is KAGVTQTPRYLIKTRGQQVTLSCSPISGHRSVSWYQQTPGQGLQFLFEYFSETQRNKGNFPGRFSGRQFSNSRSEMNVSTLELGDSALYLCASSREQGATGELFFGEGSRLTVL.

This clone was seen a handful of times. V and J are TRBV10-3 and TRBJ2-1, with TRBD2 identical over 15 bases. Per germline, CDR1 ENHRY and CDR2 SYGVKD. The J segment lost 6 bases and the V segment lost 6 bases, leaving 0 bases of the junction unmatched. The CDR3 has 14 residues. This CDR3 is CAIRGLAGGNEQFF. CDR3 DNA: TGTGCCATCAGGGGACTAGCGGGGGGCAATGAGCAGTTCTTC.

Notes on this clone: Distinct nucleotide sequences in the sample also encode this CDR3. The gene calls are TRBV5-6 and TRBJ2-7; tentatively, D is TRBD1 (6 bases). The length of the CDR3 is 15 residues. Germline V gene data show CDR1 as SGHDT and CDR2 as YYEEEE. The V gene lost 0 bases and the J gene lost 2 bases, with 12 bases spanning the gap. The CDR3 loop reads CASSLGPGGTYEQYF. In nucleotides, the CDR3 is TGTGCCAGCAGCTTGGGGCCTGGGGGCACCTACGAGCAGTACTTC.

This clone appeared many times. This chain uses TRBV4-3 with TRBJ1-6, with D uncertain. The germline V and J ends were trimmed by 3 bases and 7 bases, with 10 bases remaining between them. CDR1 is LGHNA and CDR2 is YSLEER in the germline V gene. CDR3 length equals 14 residues. CDR3 protein: CASSQPGRNSPLHF. The CDR3, as DNA: TGCGCCAGCAGCCAGCCAGGTCGGAATTCACCCCTCCACTTT.

This clone was recorded a few times. The rearrangement links TRBV7-2 to TRBJ2-7; possibly TRBD2 for D (5 bases). V was trimmed by 5 bases and J by 7 bases, leaving 15 bases between them. CDR1 and CDR2 (germline): SGHTA, FQGNSA. This CDR3 is built from 13 residues. CDR3 in DNA: TGTGCCAGCAGCGCGGGCACGATCGTTGAGCAGTACTTC. It translates to CASSAGTIVEQYF. Full variable domain (missing parts from reference TRBV7-2 and TRBJ2-7): GAGVSQSPSNKVTEKGKDVELRCDPISGHTALYWYRQSLGQGLEFLIYFQGNSAPDKSGLPSDRFSAERTGGSVSTLTIQRTQQEDSAVYLCASSAGTIVEQYFGPGTRLTVT.

The chain combines TRBV14 with TRBJ2-7, with 7 bases that match TRBD2. This CDR3 is 13 amino acids long. Unmatched junction bases numbered 8, after V lost 4 bases and J lost 8 bases. Germline V CDR1 and CDR2: SGHDN, FVKESK. The CDR3 region is CASSRGLGEQQYF. The CDR3 bases are TGTGCCAGCAGCCGCGGACTAGGCGAGCAGCAGTACTTC.